This T cell receptor (beta chain) was identified during a study of cytomegalovirus exposure and HLA in healthy donors. Trimming left V 0 bases short and J 5 bases short, with 7 bases between. The CDR3 sequence is 13 residues long. CDR1 is MNHEY and CDR2 is SVGAGI in the germline V gene. Amplification used 60 Vbeta primers and 13 Jbeta primers. Measured with immunoSEQ multiplex PCR; TCRdb has only the in-frame clones, and not every one. The sample has about 98,000 clones; 81% are singletons. The chain links TRBV6-5 to TRBJ1-2; a weak D match, TRBD1 (5 bases). The TCR comes from a man aged 40-49 years in good health and CMV-seronegative. The specimen was PBMCs. The CDR3 region has the DNA TGTGCCAGCAGTTACTCGGCAGGGTATGGCTACACCTTC. Protein sequence: CASSYSAGYGYTF.